This T cell receptor beta chain was observed in a study of a mutant IDH1 vaccine in newly diagnosed glioma. About the study: Vaccines were begun 4-6 weeks after radiotherapy alone, or with temozolomide cycles. Standard pretreatment was either radiotherapy, temozolomide, or, for most, radiochemotherapy with temozolomide.

A note on this clone: Antigen specificity is unknown.

CDR1 and CDR2 from the germline V gene are MNHNY and SVGAGI (reference sequence). With 7 bases removed from V and 5 bases from J, the gap between germline ends came to 8 bases. CDR3 size: 12 residues. Regarding time point: week 11, during vaccination. Vaccination comprised doses that each held 300 ug of mutant IDH1 20-mer peptide, plus topical imiquimod. Profiling relied on immunoSEQ multiplex PCR, and the TCRdb table lists in-frame clones only, not all of them. The sample contains about 25,000 clones, roughly two thirds of which appear only once. Sequenced here: peripheral blood mononuclear cells (PBMCs), sampled from a glioma patient whose treatment included an IDH1 peptide vaccine. The TCR originated in a young man with glioma. Some clones in this sample may be carry-over from other donors' samples. The V and J genes are TRBV6-6 and TRBJ1-4; D ambiguous. CDR3 nucleotides: TGTGCCAGCACACGTCCGAATGAAAAACTGTTTTTT. This encodes CASTRPNEKLFF.